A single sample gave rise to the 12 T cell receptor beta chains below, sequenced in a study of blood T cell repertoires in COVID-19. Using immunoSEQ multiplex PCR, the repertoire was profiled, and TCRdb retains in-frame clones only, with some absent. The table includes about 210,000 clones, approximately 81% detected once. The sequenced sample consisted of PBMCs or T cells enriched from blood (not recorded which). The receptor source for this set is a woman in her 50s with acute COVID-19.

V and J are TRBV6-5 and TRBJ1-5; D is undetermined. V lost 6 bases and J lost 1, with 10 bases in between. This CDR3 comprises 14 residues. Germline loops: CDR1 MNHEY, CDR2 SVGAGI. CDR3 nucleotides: TGTGCCAGCAGCCCCCAGTTGAGCAATCAGCCCCAGCATTTT. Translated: CASSPQLSNQPQHF.

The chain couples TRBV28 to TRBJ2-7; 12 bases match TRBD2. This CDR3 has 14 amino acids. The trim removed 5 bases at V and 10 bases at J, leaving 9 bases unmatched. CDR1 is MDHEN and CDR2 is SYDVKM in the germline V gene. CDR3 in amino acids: CASSAPTSGGVQYF. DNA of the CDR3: TGTGCCAGCAGTGCCCCGACTAGCGGGGGTGTACAGTACTTC.

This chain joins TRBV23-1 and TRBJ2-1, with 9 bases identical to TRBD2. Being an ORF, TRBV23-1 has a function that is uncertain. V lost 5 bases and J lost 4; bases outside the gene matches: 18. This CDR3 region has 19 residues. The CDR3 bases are TGCGCCAGCAGTTTAATCCGGACCAAAGGTCTAGCGGGGTACAATGAGCAGTTCTTC. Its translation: CASSLIRTKGLAGYNEQFF.

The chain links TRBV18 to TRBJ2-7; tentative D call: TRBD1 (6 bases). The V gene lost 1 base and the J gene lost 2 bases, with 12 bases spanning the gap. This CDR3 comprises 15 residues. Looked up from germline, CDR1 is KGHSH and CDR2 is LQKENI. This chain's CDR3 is CASSPRETGPYEQYF. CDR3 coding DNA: TGTGCCAGCTCACCACGAGAGACAGGACCCTACGAGCAGTACTTC.

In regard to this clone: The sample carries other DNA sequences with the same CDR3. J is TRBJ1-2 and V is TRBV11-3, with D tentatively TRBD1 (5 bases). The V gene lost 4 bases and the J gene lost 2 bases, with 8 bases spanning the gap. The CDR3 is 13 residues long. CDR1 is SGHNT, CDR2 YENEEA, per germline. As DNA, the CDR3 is TGTGCCAGCAGCTCGCGGGGGAACTATGGCTACACCTTC. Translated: CASSSRGNYGYTF.

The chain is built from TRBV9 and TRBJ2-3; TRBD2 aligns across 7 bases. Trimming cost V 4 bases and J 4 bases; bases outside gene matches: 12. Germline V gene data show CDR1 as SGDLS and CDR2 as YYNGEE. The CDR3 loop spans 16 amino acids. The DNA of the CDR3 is TGTGCCAGCAGCCCCAGGGAGGGGTCGAGGGCAGATACGCAGTATTTT. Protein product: CASSPREGSRADTQYF. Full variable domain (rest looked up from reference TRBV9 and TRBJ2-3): DSGVTQTPKHLITATGQRVTLRCSPRSGDLSVYWYQQSLDQGLQFLIQYYNGEERAKGNILERFSAQQFPDLHSELNLSSLELGDSALYFCASSPREGSRADTQYFGPGTRLTVL.

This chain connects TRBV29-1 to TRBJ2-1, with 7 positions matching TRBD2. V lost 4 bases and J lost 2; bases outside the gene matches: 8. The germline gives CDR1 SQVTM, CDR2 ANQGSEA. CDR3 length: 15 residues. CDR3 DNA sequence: TGCAGCGTTGTTATTGCGGGGGTTGCCTACAATGAGCAGTTCTTC. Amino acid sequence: CSVVIAGVAYNEQFF.

The CDR3 DNA is TGTGCCAGCAGCGTAGATCTGATAGACAATGAGCAGTTCTTC. Translating gives CASSVDLIDNEQFF. The chain recombines TRBV9 with TRBJ2-1, with D uncertain. V was trimmed by 0 bases and J by 5 bases, leaving 9 bases between them. The V gene's germline CDR1 is SGDLS and CDR2 YYNGEE. The CDR3 has 14 amino acids.

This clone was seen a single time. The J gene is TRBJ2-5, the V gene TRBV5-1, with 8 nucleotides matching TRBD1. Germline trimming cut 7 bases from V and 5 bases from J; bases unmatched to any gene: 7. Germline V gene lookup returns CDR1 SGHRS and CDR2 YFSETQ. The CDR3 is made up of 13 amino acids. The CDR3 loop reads CASWARGLETQYF. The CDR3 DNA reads TGCGCCAGCTGGGCCAGGGGGCTGGAGACCCAGTACTTC.

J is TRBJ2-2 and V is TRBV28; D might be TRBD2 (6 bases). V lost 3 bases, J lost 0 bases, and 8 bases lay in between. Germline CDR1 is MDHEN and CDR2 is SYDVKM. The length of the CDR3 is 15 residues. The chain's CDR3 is CASSLAGTNTGELFF. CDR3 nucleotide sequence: TGTGCCAGCAGTTTGGCGGGGACGAACACCGGGGAGCTGTTTTTT.

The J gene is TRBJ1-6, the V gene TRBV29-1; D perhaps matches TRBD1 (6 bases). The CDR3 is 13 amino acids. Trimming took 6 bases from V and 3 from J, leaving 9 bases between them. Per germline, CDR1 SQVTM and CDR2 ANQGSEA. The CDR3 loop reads CSVRQDYNSPLHF. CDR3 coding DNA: TGCAGCGTAAGACAGGACTATAATTCACCCCTCCACTTT.

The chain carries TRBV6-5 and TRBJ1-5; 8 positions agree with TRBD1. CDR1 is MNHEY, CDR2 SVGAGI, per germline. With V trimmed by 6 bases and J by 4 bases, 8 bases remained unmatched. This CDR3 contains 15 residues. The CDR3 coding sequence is TGTGCCAGCAGCCGAGGACAGGGCCGAAATCAGCCCCAGCATTTT. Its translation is CASSRGQGRNQPQHF.